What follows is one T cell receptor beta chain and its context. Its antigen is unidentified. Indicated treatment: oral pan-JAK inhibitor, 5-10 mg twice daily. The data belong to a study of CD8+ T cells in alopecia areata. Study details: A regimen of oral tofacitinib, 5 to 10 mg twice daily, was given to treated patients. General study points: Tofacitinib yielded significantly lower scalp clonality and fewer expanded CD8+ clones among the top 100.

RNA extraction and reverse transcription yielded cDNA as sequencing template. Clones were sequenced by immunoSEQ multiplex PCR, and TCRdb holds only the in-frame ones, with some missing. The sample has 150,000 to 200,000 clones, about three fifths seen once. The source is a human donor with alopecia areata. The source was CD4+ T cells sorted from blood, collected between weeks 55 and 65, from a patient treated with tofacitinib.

This CDR3 reads CASGFRQGQFGELFF. Here the CDR3 DNA reads TGTGCTAGTGGTTTTCGACAGGGGCAGTTCGGGGAGCTGTTTTTT. The chain recombines TRBV12-5 with TRBJ2-2; 8 bases are a match to TRBD1. V lost 3 bases and J lost 7; bases outside the gene matches: 7. Germline CDR1 LGHNT, CDR2 FRNRAP. This CDR3 comprises 15 residues.